Below, 25 T cell receptor beta chains from the same sample are listed, as sequenced in a study of blood T cell repertoires in COVID-19. Using immunoSEQ multiplex PCR, the repertoire was profiled, and TCRdb retains in-frame clones only, with some absent. The repertoire includes about 54,000 clones, roughly 79% of them detected once, and about 5.4% sits in the top ten. Sample: peripheral blood. These receptors were taken from a woman aged 55-70 years with acute or convalescent COVID-19.

This clone appeared a single time. The chain uses TRBV7-9 and TRBJ1-5; 12 nucleotides match TRBD1. Per the germline V gene, CDR1 is SEHNR and CDR2 is FQNEAQ (reference sequence). V shed 5 bases and J 1 base; nucleotides not matched to a gene: 9. The CDR3 covers 18 residues. The CDR3 DNA reads as TGTGCCAGCAGCCCCGGGACAGGGGGCTTTGCGAGCAATCAGCCCCAGCATTTT. This encodes CASSPGTGGFASNQPQHF.

This chain links TRBV2 with TRBJ1-6, with 7 nucleotides matching TRBD1. The CDR3 sequence is 14 residues long. Losses at the gene ends were 8 bases for V and 3 bases for J; bases not matched to a gene: 4. The germline V gene encodes CDR1 SNHLY and CDR2 FYNNEI. The CDR3 is CASFQGVYNSPLHF. The CDR3 nucleotides read TGTGCCAGCTTTCAGGGGGTCTATAATTCACCCCTCCACTTT.

This chain links TRBV7-9 with TRBJ2-7, with 9 bases identical to TRBD1. Germline CDR1 is SEHNR and CDR2 is FQNEAQ (reference sequence). This CDR3 has 15 residues. The V and J ends lost 4 bases and 7 bases, in that order; junction bases with no gene match: 11. As DNA, the CDR3 is TGTGCCAGCAGCTCCTCATCGACAGGGGGTGAGGAGCAGTACTTC. Its protein is CASSSSSTGGEEQYF.

V gene TRBV6-5 combines with J gene TRBJ1-5; a weak D match, TRBD1 (6 bases). The CDR3 loop spans 15 amino acids. CDR1 MNHEY and CDR2 SVGAGI come from the germline V gene. With 4 bases removed from V and 2 bases from J, the gap between germline ends came to 12 bases. CDR3 in amino acids: CASSWDNSGNQPQHF. For the CDR3, the DNA is TGTGCCAGCAGTTGGGACAACTCCGGCAATCAGCCCCAGCATTTT.

A few counts support this clone. The chain uses TRBV9 and TRBJ1-1; D call uncertain. Germline assignment: CDR1 SGDLS and CDR2 YYNGEE. The CDR3 is made up of 15 amino acids. V dropped 3 bases and J dropped 4 bases, with 16 bases sitting between them. For the CDR3, the DNA is TGTGCCAGCAGCGCCCAACCGGAGAGTTCCACTGAAGCTTTCTTT. Its translation: CASSAQPESSTEAFF.

This clone showed up just a few times. The chain uses TRBV5-1 and TRBJ1-3; perhaps TRBD1 as D (6 bases). Trimming took 0 bases from V and 8 from J, leaving 12 bases between them. The CDR3 consists of 14 residues. Germline loops: CDR1 SGHRS, CDR2 YFSETQ. CDR3 sequence reads: CASSLEGQSDTIYF. CDR3 nucleotide sequence: TGCGCCAGCAGCTTGGAGGGACAATCGGACACCATATATTTT. Supplemented by reference TRBV5-1 and TRBJ1-3, the full variable domain reads KAGVTQTPRYLIKTRGQQVTLSCSPISGHRSVSWYQQTPGQGLQFLFEYFSETQRNKGNFPGRFSGRQFSNSRSEMNVSTLELGDSALYLCASSLEGQSDTIYFGEGSWLTVV.

The genes are TRBV28 and TRBJ1-2; tentatively, D is TRBD1 (5 bases). The CDR3 spans 12 residues. The germline V gene encodes CDR1 MDHEN and CDR2 SYDVKM. V was trimmed by 8 bases and J by 2 bases, leaving 9 bases between them. The CDR3 here is CASHPGNYGYTF. The DNA for the CDR3 is TGTGCCAGCCACCCAGGGAACTATGGCTACACCTTC.

The genes are TRBV7-9 and TRBJ2-3, with D perhaps TRBD1 (6 bases). The CDR3 is made up of 16 amino acids. Germline V gives CDR1 SEHNR, CDR2 FQNEAQ (reference sequence). Deletions cut 2 bases from V and 4 bases from J, with 16 bases between. The CDR3 loop is CASSLPGHTLSDTQYF. CDR3 nucleotides: TGTGCCAGCAGCTTACCGGGACATACCTTATCAGATACGCAGTATTTT.

V gene TRBV29-1 combines with J gene TRBJ2-2; no reliable D call. V dropped 4 bases and J dropped 2 bases, with 17 bases sitting between them. Germline V CDR1 and CDR2: SQVTM, ANQGSEA. The CDR3 has 16 amino acids. The CDR3 DNA follows: TGCAGCGTTGCCCCTAATGAGGCCCTTAACACCGGGGAGCTGTTTTTT. This codes for CSVAPNEALNTGELFF.

The rearrangement joins TRBV2 to TRBJ1-2; TRBD1 matches at 8 bases. V dropped 7 bases and J dropped 2; count of bases not matched to a gene: 6. The CDR3 has 14 residues. Germline-derived CDR1 and CDR2 are SNHLY and FYNNEI. For the CDR3, the DNA is TGTGCCAGCATAATGGACAGGGAGAACTATGGCTACACCTTC. Its protein is CASIMDRENYGYTF.

V gene TRBV5-1 combines with J gene TRBJ1-1; D might be TRBD1 (5 bases). Trimming took 4 bases from V and 1 from J, leaving 11 bases between them. Germline-derived CDR1 and CDR2 are SGHRS and YFSETQ. There are 14 residues in the CDR3. CDR3 coding DNA: TGCGCCAGCAGCCCCGCGGGGGGGAACACTGAAGCTTTCTTT. The encoded protein is CASSPAGGNTEAFF.

This clone was seen only once. V gene TRBV7-2 combines with J gene TRBJ2-1; the match to TRBD2 covers 9 bases. Losses at the gene ends were 1 base for V and 2 bases for J; bases not matched to a gene: 9. From germline, CDR1 is SGHTA and CDR2 FQGNSA. This CDR3 comprises 18 residues. The chain's CDR3 is CASSLERGAGRTYNEQFF. CDR3 in DNA: TGTGCCAGCAGCTTAGAGCGGGGGGCAGGACGAACCTACAATGAGCAGTTCTTC.

DNA for the CDR3: TGCGCCAGCAGCCAAGACGGGACAGGGGCCTATCAGCCCCAGCATTTT. It is translated as CASSQDGTGAYQPQHF. The V call is TRBV4-1, the J call TRBJ1-5; 10 nucleotides align to TRBD1. Trimming cost V 0 bases and J 5 bases; bases outside gene matches: 4. There are 16 residues in the CDR3. Germline V gene sequence: CDR1 MGHRA, CDR2 YSYEKL.

This rearrangement joins TRBV5-1 to TRBJ2-4; no definite D call. This CDR3 has 15 residues. Trimming removed 0 bases from V and 6 bases from J, with 13 bases in between. Germline-derived CDR1 and CDR2 are SGHRS and YFSETQ. In DNA, the CDR3 is TGCGCCAGCAGCTTGGGGCAGACTCAACCAAACATTCAGTACTTC. Translation gives CASSLGQTQPNIQYF. Supplemented by reference TRBV5-1 and TRBJ2-4, the full variable domain reads KAGVTQTPRYLIKTRGQQVTLSCSPISGHRSVSWYQQTPGQGLQFLFEYFSETQRNKGNFPGRFSGRQFSNSRSEMNVSTLELGDSALYLCASSLGQTQPNIQYFGAGTRLSVL.

The chain recombines TRBV5-1 with TRBJ2-7; a possible D gene is TRBD1 (11 bases). CDR3 length equals 16 residues. Trimming cost V 4 bases and J 6 bases, with 23 bases left between them. The V gene's germline CDR1 is SGHRS and CDR2 YFSETQ. The CDR3 loop is CASSPAGGTGGLEQYF. The CDR3 coding sequence is TGCGCCAGCAGCCCAGCGGGAGGGACAGGGGGGCTCGAGCAGTACTTC.

This chain connects TRBV4-1 to TRBJ2-2; TRBD2 agrees at 9 bases. This CDR3 region has 18 residues. Germline CDR1 reads MGHRA; CDR2 reads YSYEKL. J gave up 4 bases and V 4 bases, and 13 bases lay outside the gene matches. This chain's CDR3 is CASSPFSGAGGSTGELFF. The CDR3 DNA reads as TGCGCCAGCAGCCCATTTTCGGGGGCGGGAGGGTCCACCGGGGAGCTGTTTTTT.

A few counts support this clone. The rearrangement joins TRBV7-7 to TRBJ1-4; D is uncertain. The CDR3 is 13 residues long. The ends were cut back, 1 base at V and 4 bases at J, with 4 bases in the middle. Germline-derived CDR1 and CDR2 are SSHAT and FNYEAQ (reference sequence). The DNA for the CDR3 is TGTGCCAGCAGCTTAGGGCTTAATGAAAAACTGTTTTTT. The encoded protein is CASSLGLNEKLFF. The whole variable domain, filled in from reference TRBV7-7 and TRBJ1-4, reads GAGVSQSPRYKVTKRGQDVTLRCDPISSHATLYWYQQALGQGPEFLTYFNYEAQPDKSGLPSDRFSAERPEGSISTLTIQRTEQRDSAMYRCASSLGLNEKLFFGSGTQLSVL.

The rearrangement joins TRBV5-1 to TRBJ2-7, with TRBD1 matching 7 bases. Germline CDR1 SGHRS, CDR2 YFSETQ. The length of the CDR3 is 17 residues. V lost 0 bases to trimming and J lost 3 bases; unmatched junction nucleotides: 12. The CDR3 reads CASSLASGGRVFYEQYF. CDR3 coding DNA: TGCGCCAGCAGCTTGGCTTCAGGGGGTAGAGTCTTCTACGAGCAGTACTTC.

The V gene is TRBV7-2, the J gene TRBJ1-3; 9 bases map to TRBD1. Per germline, CDR1 SGHTA and CDR2 FQGNSA. V was pared by 5 bases and J by 4 bases, with 3 bases of the junction left unmatched. There are 14 residues in the CDR3. CDR3 residues: CASSIGTGGNTIYF. CDR3 bases: TGTGCCAGCAGCATCGGGACAGGGGGAAACACCATATATTTT.

This clone occurred once. The chain recombines TRBV5-6 with TRBJ1-6; 10 positions match TRBD1. This CDR3 is built from 17 residues. The germline gives CDR1 SGHDT, CDR2 YYEEEE. The V and J ends lost 4 bases and 1 base, in that order; junction bases with no gene match: 5. CDR3 coding DNA: TGTGCCAGCAGCCTGGGGGACAGGGGTTCCTATAATTCACCCCTCCACTTT. Translating gives CASSLGDRGSYNSPLHF.

V usage is TRBV5-4 and J usage is TRBJ2-1; 11 nucleotides line up with TRBD2. V lost 0 bases and J lost 3; bases outside the gene matches: 5. CDR1 SGHNT and CDR2 YYREEE come from the germline V gene (reference sequence). The CDR3 has 17 residues. This chain's CDR3 is CASSLGLTSGSYNEQFF. CDR3 sequence (DNA): TGTGCCAGCAGCTTGGGTCTAACTAGCGGGAGCTACAATGAGCAGTTCTTC. Full variable domain (outside the CDR3, taken from reference TRBV5-4 and TRBJ2-1): ETGVTQSPTHLIKTRGQQVTLRCSSQSGHNTVSWYQQALGQGPQFIFQYYREEENGRGNFPPRFSGLQFPNYSSELNVNALELDDSALYLCASSLGLTSGSYNEQFFGPGTRLTVL.

This clone was seen only a few times. The gene calls are TRBV6-1 and TRBJ2-2, with 9 bases identical to TRBD1. The CDR3 contains 17 residues. Germline CDR1 reads MNHNS; CDR2 reads SASEGT. V trimming: 4 bases; J trimming: 1 base; junction bases outside the gene matches: 7. In nucleotides, the CDR3 is TGTGCCAGCAGTGGCTATCCGGGACAGGGGAACACCGGGGAGCTGTTTTTT. Encoded protein: CASSGYPGQGNTGELFF.

The V and J genes are TRBV3-1 (or the pseudogene TRBV3-2) and TRBJ2-3; 11 bases are shared with TRBD2. V shed 2 bases and J 0 bases; nucleotides not matched to a gene: 10. The CDR3 consists of 19 residues. CDR1 is LGHDT and CDR2 is YNNKEL in the germline V gene (reference sequence). CDR3 region: CASSQKLAGVSLSTDTQYF. The CDR3 DNA reads TGTGCCAGCAGCCAAAAACTAGCGGGGGTTTCCCTTAGCACAGATACGCAGTATTTT.

The rearrangement joins TRBV29-1 to TRBJ1-5; 7 bases align to TRBD1. Germline V gives CDR1 SQVTM, CDR2 ANQGSEA. The CDR3 spans 12 residues. Trimming took 7 bases from V and 4 from J; bases not matched to a gene: 4. The CDR3 DNA follows: TGCAGCGCCCGACAGGGAAATCAGCCCCAGCATTTT. This codes for CSARQGNQPQHF.

This clone was counted a few times. The DNA of the CDR3 is TGTGCCAGCGCCCCGGGACAGGGGGCGAGGGGCAATCAGCCCCAGCATTTT. It translates to CASAPGQGARGNQPQHF. The rearrangement joins TRBV19 to TRBJ1-5; TRBD1 matches at 12 bases. V gave up 9 bases and J gave up 2 bases; unmatched junction bases: 11. CDR3 length equals 17 residues. CDR1 is LNHDA, CDR2 SQIVND, per germline (reference sequence).